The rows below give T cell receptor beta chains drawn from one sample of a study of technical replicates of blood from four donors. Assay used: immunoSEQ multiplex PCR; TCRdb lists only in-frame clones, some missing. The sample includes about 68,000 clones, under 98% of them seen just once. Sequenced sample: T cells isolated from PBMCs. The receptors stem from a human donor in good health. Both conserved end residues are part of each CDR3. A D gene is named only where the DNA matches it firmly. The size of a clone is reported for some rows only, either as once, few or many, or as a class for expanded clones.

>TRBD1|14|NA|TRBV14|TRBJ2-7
TGTGCCAGCAGCCCCTGGACAGGGTACTACGAGCAGTACTTC
CASSPWTGYYEQYF
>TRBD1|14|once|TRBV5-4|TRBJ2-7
TGTGCCAGCAGCACGAGACAGGGGAGCAACGAGCAGTACTTC
CASSTRQGSNEQYF
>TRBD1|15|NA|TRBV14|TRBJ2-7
TGTGCCAGCAGCCCTAGGACAGGGAGTGTCCACGAGCAGTACTTC
CASSPRTGSVHEQYF
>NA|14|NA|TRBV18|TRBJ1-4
TGTGCCAGCTCACCGGGAGCTTCTAATGAAAAACTGTTTTTT
CASSPGASNEKLFF
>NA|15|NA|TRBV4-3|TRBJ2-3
TGCGCCAGCAGCCCTACTGAGTCACCTTCGGATACGCAGTATTTT
CASSPTESPSDTQYF
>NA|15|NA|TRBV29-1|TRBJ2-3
TGCAGCGTTGAGGCGAGGGGGTTGGAGACAGATACGCAGTATTTT
CSVEARGLETDTQYF
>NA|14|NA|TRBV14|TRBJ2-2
TGTGCCAGCAGCCAAAACGGGAACACCGGGGAGCTGTTTTTT
CASSQNGNTGELFF
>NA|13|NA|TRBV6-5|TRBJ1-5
TGTGCCAGCAGCGGGGTCGGTAATCAGCCCCAGCATTTT
CASSGVGNQPQHF
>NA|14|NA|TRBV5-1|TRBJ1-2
TGCGCCAGCAGTACCGGGACATCTAACTATGGCTACACCTTC
CASSTGTSNYGYTF
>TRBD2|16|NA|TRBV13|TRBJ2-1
TGTGCCAGCAGCGGAAGACTAGCGGGTTTTTACAATGAGCAGTTCTTC
CASSGRLAGFYNEQFF
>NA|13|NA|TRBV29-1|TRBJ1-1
TGCAGCGGGCACGAGGGCGGGGAGACTGAAGCTTTCTTT
CSGHEGGETEAFF
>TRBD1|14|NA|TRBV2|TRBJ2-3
TGTGCCAGCAGGGACAGGGGTTGGACAGATACGCAGTATTTT
CASRDRGWTDTQYF
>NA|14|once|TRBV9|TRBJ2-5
TGTGCCAGCAGCGTAACCGGGATCCAAGAGACCCAGTACTTC
CASSVTGIQETQYF
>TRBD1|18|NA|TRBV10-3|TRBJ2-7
TGTGCCATCAGACACTCCGGGACAGGGGACCCCGGGAGTTACGAGCAGTACTTC
CAIRHSGTGDPGSYEQYF
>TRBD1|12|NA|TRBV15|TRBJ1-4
TGTGCCTCACGACAGGGCCCAGGAAAACTGTTTTTT
CASRQGPGKLFF
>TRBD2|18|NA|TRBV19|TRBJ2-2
TGTGCCAGTAGTTCACGCGGGAGCGGTATGTGGGTCACCGGGGAGCTGTTTTTT
CASSSRGSGMWVTGELFF
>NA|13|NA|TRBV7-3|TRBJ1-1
TGTGCCAGCAGCCCGTTTTCGAACACTGAAGCTTTCTTT
CASSPFSNTEAFF
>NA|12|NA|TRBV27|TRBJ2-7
TGTGCCAGCAGCAAGGGGCCCGACGAGCAGTACTTC
CASSKGPDEQYF
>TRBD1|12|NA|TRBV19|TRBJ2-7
TGTGCCAGTGCCCAGGGGGCCTACGAGCAGTACTTC
CASAQGAYEQYF
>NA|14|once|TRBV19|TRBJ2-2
TGTGCCAGTAGTATGCCCACGATACTAGGGGAGCTGTTTTTT
CASSMPTILGELFF
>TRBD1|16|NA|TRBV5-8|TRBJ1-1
TGTGCCAGCAGCTCCCCGGGACAGGGGCCGTGGGAAGAAGCTTTCTTT
CASSSPGQGPWEEAFF
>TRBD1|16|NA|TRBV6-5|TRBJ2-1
TGTGCCAGCAGTTCTCCGAGACAGGGAATGTCCGATGAGCAGTTCTTC
CASSSPRQGMSDEQFF
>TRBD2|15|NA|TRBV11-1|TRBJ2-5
TGTGCCAGCAGCTCGACTAGCGGGGGAAGGGAGACCCAGTACTTC
CASSSTSGGRETQYF
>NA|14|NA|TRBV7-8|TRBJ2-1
TGTGCCAGCAGCATAGGGGGACTAAACAATGAGCAGTTCTTC
CASSIGGLNNEQFF
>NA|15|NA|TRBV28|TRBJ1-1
TGTGCCAGCAGTGCTTACAGGGCAGGGATCACTGAAGCTTTCTTT
CASSAYRAGITEAFF
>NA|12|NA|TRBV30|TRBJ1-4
TGTGCCTGGAGTGTACGGGATGAAAAACTGTTTTTT
CAWSVRDEKLFF
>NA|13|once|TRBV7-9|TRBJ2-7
TGTGCCAGCAGCTCATCCTCTACGGGGGAGCAGTACTTC
CASSSSSTGEQYF
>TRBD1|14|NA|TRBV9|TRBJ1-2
TGTGCCAGCAGCGCAGCGGACAGGGATCGTGGCTACACCTTC
CASSAADRDRGYTF
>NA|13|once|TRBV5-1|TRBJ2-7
TGCGCCAGCAGACAGACTAGCTCCTACGAGCAGTACTTC
CASRQTSSYEQYF
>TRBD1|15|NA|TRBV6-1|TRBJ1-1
TGTGCCAGCAGTGAATCAGGGGGCCTCGACACTGAAGCTTTCTTT
CASSESGGLDTEAFF
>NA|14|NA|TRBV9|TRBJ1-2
TGTGCCAGCAGCGTAGGAGGACAGCCCTGGGGCTACACCTTC
CASSVGGQPWGYTF
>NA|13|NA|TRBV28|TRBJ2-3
TGTGCCAGCTCAGGGCAGCCCACAGATACGCAGTATTTT
CASSGQPTDTQYF
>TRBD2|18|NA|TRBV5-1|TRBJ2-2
TGCGCCAGCAGCTTGAGGCTAGCGGGAGCCGATCGTACCGGGGAGCTGTTTTTT
CASSLRLAGADRTGELFF
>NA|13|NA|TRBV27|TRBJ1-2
TGTGCCAGCAGTTTGGGGGCAACGGATGGCTACACCTTC
CASSLGATDGYTF
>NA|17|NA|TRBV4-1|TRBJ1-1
TGCGCCAGCAGCCACGGGAGCGTACTTGGGATGAACACTGAAGCTTTCTTT
CASSHGSVLGMNTEAFF
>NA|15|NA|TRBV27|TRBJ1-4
TGTGCCAGCAGATTTTCGTCTGCCTATAATGAAAAACTGTTTTTT
CASRFSSAYNEKLFF
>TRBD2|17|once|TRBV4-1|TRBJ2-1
TGCGCCAGCAGCCAAGATCCCAGCGGGAGTGACTACAATGAGCAGTTCTTC
CASSQDPSGSDYNEQFF
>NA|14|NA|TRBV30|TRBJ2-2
TGTGCCTGGAGTTTGGGGGGGAACACCGGGGAGCTGTTTTTT
CAWSLGGNTGELFF
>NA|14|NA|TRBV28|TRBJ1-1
TGTGCCAGCAGTTTACAGGGATTGAACACTGAAGCTTTCTTT
CASSLQGLNTEAFF
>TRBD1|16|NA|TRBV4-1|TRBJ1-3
TGCGCCAGCAGCCTTGATCAGGCAGGGGGAGGAAACACCATATATTTT
CASSLDQAGGGNTIYF
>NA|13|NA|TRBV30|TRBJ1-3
TGTGCCTGTCCTATCCTCCCTGGAAACACCATATATTTT
CACPILPGNTIYF
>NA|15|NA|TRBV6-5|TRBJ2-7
TGTGCCAGCTCCAAGTCCAGGGAAGGATCATACGAGCAGTACTTC
CASSKSREGSYEQYF
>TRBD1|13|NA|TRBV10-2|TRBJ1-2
TGCGCCAGCAGTAGGACAGGGGAATATGGCTACACCTTC
CASSRTGEYGYTF
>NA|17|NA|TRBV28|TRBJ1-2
TGTGCCAGCAGTGCCGAAGGACACCCATATACTAACTATGGCTACACCTTC
CASSAEGHPYTNYGYTF
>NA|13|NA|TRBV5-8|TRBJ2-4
TGTGCCAGCAGTAATGCCCCCGGGAACATTCAGTACTTC
CASSNAPGNIQYF
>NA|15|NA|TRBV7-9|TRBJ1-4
TGTGCCAGCAGCTTGCGGGGAGGGGGTTCGGAAAAACTGTTTTTT
CASSLRGGGSEKLFF
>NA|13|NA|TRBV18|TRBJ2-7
TGTGCCACCGCCCGATCAACGGCCTACGAGCAGTACTTC
CATARSTAYEQYF
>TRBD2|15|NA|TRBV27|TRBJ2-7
TGTGCCAGCAGCCGCCTAGCGGGCGAGACCTACGAGCAGTACTTC
CASSRLAGETYEQYF
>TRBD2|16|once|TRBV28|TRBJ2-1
TGTGCCAGCAGTTTAGGGACTAGCGGGCCATACAATGAGCAGTTCTTC
CASSLGTSGPYNEQFF
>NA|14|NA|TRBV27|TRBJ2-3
TGTGCCAGCAGTTCATTCCAGAGCACAGATACGCAGTATTTT
CASSSFQSTDTQYF
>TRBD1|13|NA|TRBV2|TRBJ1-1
TGTGCCAGCAGTAGGGACAGGGGCACTGAAGCTTTCTTT
CASSRDRGTEAFF
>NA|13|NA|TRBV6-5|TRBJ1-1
TGTGCCAGCAGACAGGGCCTAAACACTGAAGCTTTCTTT
CASRQGLNTEAFF